This T cell receptor beta chain was sequenced during a study of CD8+ T cells in alopecia areata. Background on the study: Each of the treated patients was given oral tofacitinib, 5 to 10 mg twice daily, for moderate-to-severe alopecia areata.

cDNA reverse transcribed from extracted RNA served as the sequencing template. Some clones are missing from TCRdb's copy, which holds only in-frame ones; the method was immunoSEQ multiplex PCR. This table has more than 140,000 clones, about 88% appearing once. Treatment given: oral pan-JAK inhibitor, 5-10 mg twice daily. The V end was cut by 6 bases, the J end by 4 bases, with 16 bases between. The CDR3 has 15 amino acids. The germline V gene has CDR1 SGHAT and CDR2 FQNNGV. V usage is TRBV11-2 and J usage is TRBJ2-1; D possibly corresponds to TRBD1 (6 bases). The input for sequencing was CD8+ T cells sorted from blood, taken at week 4, from a patient treated with tofacitinib. This TCR derives from a human donor with alopecia areata. The CDR3: CASSRNRATYNEQFF. The CDR3 nucleotides are TGTGCCAGCAGTCGTAACAGGGCTACATACAATGAGCAGTTCTTC.